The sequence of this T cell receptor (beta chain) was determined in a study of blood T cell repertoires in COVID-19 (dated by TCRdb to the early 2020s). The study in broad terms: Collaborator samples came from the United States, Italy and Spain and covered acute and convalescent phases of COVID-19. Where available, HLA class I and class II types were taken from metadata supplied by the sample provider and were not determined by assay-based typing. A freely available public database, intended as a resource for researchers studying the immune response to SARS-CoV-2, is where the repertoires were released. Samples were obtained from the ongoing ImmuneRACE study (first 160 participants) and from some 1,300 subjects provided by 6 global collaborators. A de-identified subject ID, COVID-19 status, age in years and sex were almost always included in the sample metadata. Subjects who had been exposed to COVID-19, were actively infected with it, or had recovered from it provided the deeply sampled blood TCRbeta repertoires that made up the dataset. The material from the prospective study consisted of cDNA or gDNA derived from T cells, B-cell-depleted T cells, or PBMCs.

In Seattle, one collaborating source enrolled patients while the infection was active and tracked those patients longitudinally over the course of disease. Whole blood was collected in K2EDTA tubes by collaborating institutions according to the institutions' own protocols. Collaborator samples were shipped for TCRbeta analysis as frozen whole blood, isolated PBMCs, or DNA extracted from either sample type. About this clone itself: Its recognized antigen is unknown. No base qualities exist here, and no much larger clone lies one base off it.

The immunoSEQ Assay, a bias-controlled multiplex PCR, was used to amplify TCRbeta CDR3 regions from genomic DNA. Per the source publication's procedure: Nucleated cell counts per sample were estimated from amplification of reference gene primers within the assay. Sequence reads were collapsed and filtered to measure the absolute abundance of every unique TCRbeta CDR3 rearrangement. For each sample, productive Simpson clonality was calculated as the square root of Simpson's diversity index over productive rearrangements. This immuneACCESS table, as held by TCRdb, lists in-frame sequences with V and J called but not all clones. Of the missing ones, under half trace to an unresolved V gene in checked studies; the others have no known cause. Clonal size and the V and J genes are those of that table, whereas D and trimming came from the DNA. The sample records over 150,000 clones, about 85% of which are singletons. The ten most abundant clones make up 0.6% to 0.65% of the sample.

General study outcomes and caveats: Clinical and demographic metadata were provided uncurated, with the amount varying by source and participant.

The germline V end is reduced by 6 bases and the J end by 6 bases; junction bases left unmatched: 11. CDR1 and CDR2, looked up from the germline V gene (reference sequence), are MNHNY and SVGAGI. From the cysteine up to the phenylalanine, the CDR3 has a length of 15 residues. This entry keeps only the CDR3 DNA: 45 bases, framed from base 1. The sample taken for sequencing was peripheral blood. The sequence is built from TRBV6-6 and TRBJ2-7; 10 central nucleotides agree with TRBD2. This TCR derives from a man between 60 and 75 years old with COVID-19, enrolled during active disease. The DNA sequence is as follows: TGTGCCAGCAGCCATAGGGATCTAGCGGGAGTCGAGCAGTACTTC. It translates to CASSHRDLAGVEQYF.